This TCR beta chain was identified in a study of blood T cell repertoires in COVID-19. Turning to the study itself: Specimens from acute and convalescent COVID-19 originated in the United States, Italy and Spain. From T cells, B-cell-depleted T cells, or PBMCs came the material, which was cDNA or gDNA.

Clones were read by immunoSEQ multiplex PCR, and TCRdb kept only the in-frame ones, dropping some. The sample gives 150,000 to 200,000 clones, roughly 89% of which show up once; over 2% is in the top ten. Per germline, CDR1 SGHRS and CDR2 YFSETQ. V lost 4 bases and J 8 bases, leaving 25 bases between the germline ends. The length of the CDR3 is 17 residues. Those who participated ranged in age from roughly 18 to 90 years and resided in about two dozen US areas. The study assigned cohorts using participant-reported clinical history. The source is a woman in her 40s with acute COVID-19. The gene calls are TRBV5-1 and TRBJ2-1; TRBD1 might be the D (6 bases). Sequenced material: PBMCs or T cells enriched from blood (not recorded which). The CDR3 spells CASSPSPGGTFMDEQFF. In nucleotides, the CDR3 is TGCGCCAGCAGCCCCTCTCCTGGGGGCACTTTTATGGATGAGCAGTTCTTC.